The clone carrying this T cell receptor beta chain appeared once. V was shortened by 4 bases and J by 3 bases, with 2 bases between the two germline ends. Germline V CDR1 and CDR2: SNHLY, FYNNEI. This CDR3 region has 11 residues. Original analysis: How many nucleated cells were present was estimated from reference gene primer amplification. Only in-frame clones appear in the TCRdb table, and some are missing; sequencing was by immunoSEQ multiplex PCR. V and J calls and clone size are given by that table; D and trimming were obtained from the DNA. The data show approximately 110,000 clones, 81% seen once. This sample was included in a study of blood T cell repertoires in COVID-19. Study context: In each case, the material was cDNA or gDNA derived from T cells, B-cell-depleted T cells, or PBMCs.

This receptor was taken from a woman between 65 and 79 years old with acute or convalescent COVID-19. Sequencing was done on a sample of peripheral blood. V usage is TRBV2 and J usage is TRBJ2-3; no definite D call. CDR3 coding DNA: TGTGCCAGCAGTGCGACAGATACGCAGTATTTT. Its protein product is CASSATDTQYF.